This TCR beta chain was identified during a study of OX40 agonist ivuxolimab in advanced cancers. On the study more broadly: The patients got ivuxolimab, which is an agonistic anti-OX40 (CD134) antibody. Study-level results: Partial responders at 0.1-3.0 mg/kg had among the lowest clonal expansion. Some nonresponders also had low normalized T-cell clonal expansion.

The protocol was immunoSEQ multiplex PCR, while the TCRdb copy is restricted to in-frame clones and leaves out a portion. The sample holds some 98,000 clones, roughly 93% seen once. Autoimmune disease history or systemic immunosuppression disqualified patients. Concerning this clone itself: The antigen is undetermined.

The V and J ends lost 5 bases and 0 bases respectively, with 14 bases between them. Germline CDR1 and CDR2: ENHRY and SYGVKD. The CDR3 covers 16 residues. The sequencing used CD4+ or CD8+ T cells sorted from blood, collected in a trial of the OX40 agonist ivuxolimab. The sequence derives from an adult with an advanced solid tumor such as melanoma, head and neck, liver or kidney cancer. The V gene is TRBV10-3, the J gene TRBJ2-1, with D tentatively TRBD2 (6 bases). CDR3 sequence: CAISYSGASSYNEQFF. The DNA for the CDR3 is TGTGCCATCAGTTATAGCGGAGCGAGCTCCTACAATGAGCAGTTCTTC.